The 3 T cell receptor beta chains reported below all come from one sample, sequenced in a study of cytomegalovirus exposure and HLA in healthy donors. The PCR made use of 60 Vbeta and 13 Jbeta primers. TCRdb's table, derived via immunoSEQ multiplex PCR, lists solely in-frame clones and lacks some. The data contain fewer than 150,000 clones, roughly 77% of them singletons. Material: PBMCs. These receptors came from a man aged 25 to 40 in good health.

The DNA for the CDR3 is TGTGCCACCAGCGAGGGACAGCGGGCCTACGAGCAGTACTTC. Translated: CATSEGQRAYEQYF. The V and J genes are TRBV15 and TRBJ2-7; maybe TRBD1 (7 bases). The CDR3 totals 14 residues. Germline loops: CDR1 LNHNV, CDR2 YYDKDF (reference sequence). V dropped 5 bases and J dropped 2 bases, with 13 bases sitting between them.

The chain uses TRBV2 and TRBJ2-7, with 10 bases identical to TRBD1. The CDR3 length is 15 residues. In germline, CDR1 is SNHLY, CDR2 FYNNEI. V was clipped by 0 bases and J by 2 bases; unmatched bases: 1. The CDR3, as DNA: TGTGCCAGCAGTGAAGCGGGACAGGGGCCCTACGAGCAGTACTTC. This sequence encodes CASSEAGQGPYEQYF.

This clone was counted between two and nine times. The chain carries TRBV6-1 and TRBJ2-1, with D unresolved. The CDR3 is 15 residues long. The ends were cut back, 6 bases at V and 0 bases at J, with 12 bases in the middle. From germline, CDR1 is MNHNS and CDR2 SASEGT. CDR3: CASRIDLSSYNEQFF. The CDR3 bases are TGTGCCAGCAGGATCGACTTGAGCTCCTACAATGAGCAGTTCTTC.